This T cell receptor beta chain originates from a study of vaccination and CD4 T cells after COVID-19. Oncomine TCR Beta short-read sequencing was applied to DNA from cultured CD4+ T cells. TCRdb recomputed calls from the PCR reads with MiXCR, one row per CDR3 protein. Of more than 10,000 distinct CDR3 sequences listed, around a third are singletons. Described treatment: approximately nine-day PBMC culture with coronavirus spike peptide pools or control peptides (ViraFEST assay). The germline V gene has CDR1 SEHNR and CDR2 FQNEAQ (reference sequence). The germline V and J ends were trimmed by 5 bases and 4 bases, with 12 bases remaining between them. The CDR3 is made up of 14 amino acids. This clonotype was found a few times. What it binds is not known.

This chain uses TRBV7-9 with TRBJ1-3; D not certain. The receptor was derived from a human donor with COVID-19. Sequencing used cultured CD4+ T cells from blood. The CDR3: CASSQPTLGNTIYF. As DNA, the CDR3 is TGTGCCAGCAGCCAGCCCACCCTGGGAAACACCATATATTTT.